This entry concerns a single T cell receptor (beta chain). Libraries were prepared by immunoSEQ multiplex PCR; TCRdb keeps only in-frame clonotypes and omits some of them. The repertoire includes about 310,000 clones, 87% of them detected once, and about 9.8% sits in the top ten. The data were taken from a study of blood T cell repertoires in COVID-19. This CDR3 region has 17 residues. The junction had 15 bases not matched to a gene; V was cut back by 6 bases and J by 5 bases. The germline V gene has CDR1 LNHDA and CDR2 SQIVND (reference sequence). Living in roughly 25 US areas, the participants were between roughly 18 and 89 years of age. Cohort allocation depended upon clinical history that participants reported. Two consecutive negative NP/OP PCR tests, clearance, or resolved symptoms defined Cohort 3 recovery.

Sequencing used PBMCs or T cells enriched from blood (not recorded which). The chain is built from TRBV19 and TRBJ2-7; TRBD2 agrees at 11 bases. This clonotype originated in a woman under 30 who had recovered from COVID-19. The CDR3 DNA follows: TGTGCCAGTAGACGAAACCCATGGACTAGCGGGCAGGACGAGCAGTACTTC. Amino acid sequence: CASRRNPWTSGQDEQYF.